Presented here are 13 T cell receptor beta chains from one specimen sequenced in a study of blood T cell repertoires in COVID-19. Data came from immunoSEQ multiplex PCR; TCRdb stores just in-frame clones and leaves some out. The sample lists roughly 260,000 clones, around nine tenths seen once, with around 10% in the top ten. The sample consisted of peripheral blood. All receptors derive from a man aged 35 to 55 who had recovered from COVID-19.

V gene TRBV6-2 or TRBV6-3 combines with J gene TRBJ1-5; D not certain. The CDR3 length is 16 residues. With 0 bases removed from V and 4 bases from J, the gap between germline ends came to 13 bases. The germline V gene has CDR1 MNHEY and CDR2 SVGEGT. The CDR3 region is CASSYSREGGNQPQHF. Here the CDR3 DNA reads TGTGCCAGCAGTTACTCCCGGGAGGGTGGGAATCAGCCCCAGCATTTT.

The chain recombines TRBV6-5 with TRBJ1-1; D not certain. This CDR3 contains 14 residues. The V and J ends lost 5 bases and 8 bases respectively, with 18 bases between them. Germline CDR1 is MNHEY and CDR2 is SVGAGI. CDR3 sequence: CASSQKRIPNEAFF. The CDR3, as DNA: TGTGCCAGCAGTCAAAAGCGTATCCCGAACGAAGCTTTCTTT.

The chain uses TRBV20-1 and TRBJ2-6; D remains unclear. Germline V lookup: CDR1 DFQATT, CDR2 SNEGSKA (reference sequence). Trimming took off 3 bases at V and 4 bases at J, with 4 bases between the two ends. This CDR3 spans 12 amino acids. CDR3 coding DNA: TGCAGTGCTAGTAGCGGGGCCAACGTCCTGACTTTC. Amino acids: CSASSGANVLTF.

The chain employs TRBV27 and TRBJ2-3; D gene unclear. V lost 0 bases, J lost 2 bases, and 3 bases lay in between. This CDR3 comprises 13 residues. The germline V gene encodes CDR1 MNHEY and CDR2 SMNVEV (reference sequence). The DNA for the CDR3 is TGTGCCAGCAGTTTATCCCTCACAGATACGCAGTATTTT. Its protein is CASSLSLTDTQYF.

The chain has TRBV29-1 and TRBJ1-2; no reliable D call. Deletions cut 5 bases from V and 4 bases from J, with 11 bases between. CDR3 length: 12 residues. Germline CDR1 reads SQVTM; CDR2 reads ANQGSEA. The CDR3 coding sequence is TGCAGCGTTAACGAGGGAGGCTATGGCTACACCTTC. Its translation is CSVNEGGYGYTF.

The chain joins TRBV6-5 to TRBJ1-2; weak D call: TRBD1 (5 bases). This CDR3 contains 13 residues. Germline V lookup: CDR1 MNHEY, CDR2 SVGAGI. Trimming cost V 6 bases and J 4 bases, with 12 bases left between them. Here the CDR3 DNA reads TGTGCCAGCAGAAAGGACAAGATCTATGGCTACACCTTC. It is translated as CASRKDKIYGYTF.

The rearrangement links TRBV11-2 to TRBJ2-1; 11 bases line up with TRBD2. Germline V gene data show CDR1 as SGHAT and CDR2 as FQNNGV. V shed 3 bases, J shed 8 bases, and the junction held 9 bases outside the gene matches. The CDR3 totals 16 residues. The DNA of the CDR3 is TGTGCCAGCAGCTTCAATCTAGCGGGGGGTATTGATGAGCAGTTCTTC. Residues: CASSFNLAGGIDEQFF.

The J gene is TRBJ2-6, the V gene TRBV7-9, with 10 bases lining up with TRBD1. V lost 7 bases to trimming and J lost 1 base; unmatched junction nucleotides: 7. Germline CDR1 and CDR2: SEHNR and FQNEAQ (reference sequence). This CDR3 is 17 amino acids long. The CDR3 region has the DNA TGTGCCAGCACCCTTGACAGGGGGCGTTCTGGGGCCAACGTCCTGACTTTC. It translates to CASTLDRGRSGANVLTF.

The CDR3 DNA follows: TGTGCCATCAGGCCGGGACAGGGTCGGAAGCTGAACACTGAAGCTTTCTTT. Encoded protein: CAIRPGQGRKLNTEAFF. J is TRBJ1-1 and V is TRBV10-3, with 9 bases matching TRBD1. V lost 6 bases and J lost 0; bases outside the gene matches: 11. The length of the CDR3 is 17 residues. Germline lookup yields CDR1 ENHRY and CDR2 SYGVKD.

J is TRBJ2-7 and V is TRBV7-2, with 10 bases identical to TRBD1. V trimming: 3 bases; J trimming: 0 bases; junction bases outside the gene matches: 8. The CDR3 covers 17 residues. CDR1 is SGHTA and CDR2 is FQGNSA in the germline V gene. For the CDR3, the DNA is TGTGCCAGCAGCTTGAGTAGTGACAGGGGGCGCTCCTACGAGCAGTACTTC. It translates to CASSLSSDRGRSYEQYF.

The V call is TRBV14, the J call TRBJ2-3, with TRBD1 matching 10 bases. This CDR3 region has 17 residues. Germline V CDR1 and CDR2: SGHDN, FVKESK. V shed 2 bases and J 2 bases; nucleotides not matched to a gene: 7. The DNA of the CDR3 is TGTGCCAGCAGCCAACAAGGGACAGGGGTCTCCACAGATACGCAGTATTTT. This sequence encodes CASSQQGTGVSTDTQYF.

The chain recombines TRBV3-1 (or the pseudogene TRBV3-2) with TRBJ2-2; the D is unclear. The germline gives CDR1 LGHDT, CDR2 YNNKEL (reference sequence). CDR3 size: 14 residues. The V end lost 0 bases, the J end lost 4 bases, and 6 bases lay between the germline ends. The CDR3 spells CASSQELRTGELFF. In DNA form, the CDR3 reads TGTGCCAGCAGCCAAGAGTTGCGCACCGGGGAGCTGTTTTTT.

This sequence joins TRBV5-4 and TRBJ2-3; 7 bases line up with TRBD2. V lost 0 bases to trimming and J lost 4 bases; unmatched junction nucleotides: 5. Germline assignment: CDR1 SGHNT and CDR2 YYREEE (reference sequence). The length of the CDR3 is 15 residues. The CDR3 loop reads CASSLETSTSDTQYF. Written as DNA, the CDR3 is TGTGCCAGCAGCTTGGAGACTAGCACCTCAGATACGCAGTATTTT.